Listed here is a single T cell receptor beta chain. Patients from Seattle were sampled longitudinally, starting during active infection. Original handling: Amplified reference gene primers provided the basis for estimating nucleated cell counts. Assay: immunoSEQ multiplex PCR; the TCRdb copy retains only in-frame clones and omits some. V, J and clone size derive from that table, while D and trimming were established from the DNA sequence. The sample comprises 250,000 to 300,000 clones, around nine tenths of which are singletons, and around 11% rests with the top ten. The V end was cut by 5 bases, the J end by 3 bases, with 14 bases between. This CDR3 region has 15 residues. From germline, CDR1 is LGHDT and CDR2 YNNKEL (reference sequence). These data are taken from a study of blood T cell repertoires in COVID-19. Study-wide context: The cDNA or gDNA used as material had been derived from T cells, B-cell-depleted T cells, or PBMCs.

The sequencing input was peripheral blood. J is TRBJ1-5 and V is TRBV3-1 (or the pseudogene TRBV3-2); the D gene is possibly TRBD1 (6 bases). The sequence came from a woman in her 30s with COVID-19, enrolled during active disease. In DNA form, the CDR3 reads TGTGCCAGCAGCAGGGGGAACAGCCCCAATCAGCCCCAGCATTTT. This encodes CASSRGNSPNQPQHF.